This entry concerns a single T cell receptor (beta chain). Per the germline V gene, CDR1 is SEHNR and CDR2 is FQNEAQ (reference sequence). The trim removed 2 bases at V and 5 bases at J, leaving 5 bases unmatched. The CDR3 loop spans 15 amino acids. Libraries were prepared by immunoSEQ multiplex PCR; TCRdb keeps only in-frame clonotypes and omits some of them. The sample yields about 62,000 clones, approximately 88% seen once. The data stem from a study of T cell repertoires in ileal Crohn's disease. Specified time point: neoterminal ileum biopsy at postoperative endoscopy, about 6 months after surgery.

This TCR derives from an adult with Crohn's disease. The sample comprised ileal tissue. The chain is built from TRBV7-9 and TRBJ2-7, with TRBD2 matching over 11 bases. This CDR3 is CASSLPSGRFHEQYF. Written as DNA, the CDR3 is TGTGCCAGCAGCTTACCTAGCGGGAGGTTCCACGAGCAGTACTTC.